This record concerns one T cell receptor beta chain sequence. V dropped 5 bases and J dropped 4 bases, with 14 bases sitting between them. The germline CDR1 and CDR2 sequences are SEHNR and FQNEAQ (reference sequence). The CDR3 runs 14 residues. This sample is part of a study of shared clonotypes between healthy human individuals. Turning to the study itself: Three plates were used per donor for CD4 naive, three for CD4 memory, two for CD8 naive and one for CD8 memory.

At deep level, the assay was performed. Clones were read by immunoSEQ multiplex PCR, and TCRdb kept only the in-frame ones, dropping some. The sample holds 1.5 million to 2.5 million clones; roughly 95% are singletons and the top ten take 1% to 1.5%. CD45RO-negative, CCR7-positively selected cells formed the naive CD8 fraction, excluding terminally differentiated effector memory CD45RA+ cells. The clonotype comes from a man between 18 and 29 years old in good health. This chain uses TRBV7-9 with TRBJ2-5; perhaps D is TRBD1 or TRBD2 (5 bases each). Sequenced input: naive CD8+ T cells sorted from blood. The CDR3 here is CASSPPLGRETQYF. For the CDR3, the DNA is TGTGCCAGCAGCCCGCCTCTGGGACGAGAGACCCAGTACTTC.